These 5 T cell receptor beta chains originate from one sample sequenced in a study of CD8 T cells in Susac syndrome (dated by TCRdb to between 2018 and 2021). The library was made by the immunoSEQ multiplex PCR assay. RNA was extracted with the RNeasy kit and roughly 0.5 to 1 ug was reverse transcribed using random hexamers. In TCRdb, the public reads were trimmed at Q25 with fastp and aligned with MiXCR, with productive beta chains retained. Merged by CDR3 protein, the rows form single entries marked with the most common genes and DNA. The sample table shows about 300,000 distinct CDR3 sequences, and approximately 85% are seen once. Jointly, the top ten make up 0.2% to 0.25% of the sample. Sequenced input: CD8+ T cells from PBMCs. Source of these receptors: a human donor with multiple sclerosis.

This CDR3 is CATRQGPLSGDGNNEQFF. CDR3 nucleotides: TGTGCCACCAGACAAGGGCCATTGAGCGGGGATGGGAACAATGAGCAGTTCTTC. The V gene is TRBV24-1, the J gene TRBJ2-1; 7 nucleotides align to TRBD2. V lost 7 bases to trimming and J lost 5 bases; unmatched junction nucleotides: 19. The CDR3 has 18 amino acids. Per germline, CDR1 KGHDR and CDR2 SFDVKD.

The genes are TRBV27 and TRBJ2-7, with D perhaps matching TRBD1 or TRBD2 (5 bases each). With 2 bases removed from V and 6 bases from J, the gap between germline ends came to 20 bases. Per the germline V gene, CDR1 is MNHEY and CDR2 is SMNVEV (reference sequence). The CDR3 has 16 residues. The CDR3 protein is CASSLIVGAGMREQYF. The CDR3 region has the DNA TGTGCCAGCAGTTTAATCGTCGGGGCAGGGATGCGCGAGCAGTACTTC.

The chain joins TRBV19 to TRBJ2-1; TRBD2 might be the D (6 bases). Germline V gives CDR1 LNHDA, CDR2 SQIVND (reference sequence). Trimming stripped 5 bases from V and 4 bases from J, with 15 bases between. This CDR3 region has 15 residues. The CDR3 sequence is CASSSGGVGYNEQFF. Here the CDR3 DNA reads TGTGCCAGTAGTTCCGGGGGAGTTGGGTACAATGAGCAGTTCTTC. Variable domain in full (rest from reference TRBV19 and TRBJ2-1): DGGITQSPKYLFRKEGQNVTLSCEQNLNHDAMYWYRQDPGQGLRLIYYSQIVNDFQKGDIAEGYSVSREKKESFPLTVTSAQKNPTAFYLCASSSGGVGYNEQFFGPGTRLTVL.

This chain connects TRBV9 to TRBJ1-1; tentative D call: TRBD1 (5 bases). The germline V gene encodes CDR1 SGDLS and CDR2 YYNGEE. Trimming pared 3 bases from V and 3 bases from J, leaving 6 bases between. The CDR3 is made up of 12 amino acids. In DNA form, the CDR3 reads TGTGCCAGCAGCGGGGGGGACACTGAAGCTTTCTTT. Translating it yields CASSGGDTEAFF. Variable domain in full (rest from reference TRBV9 and TRBJ1-1): DSGVTQTPKHLITATGQRVTLRCSPRSGDLSVYWYQQSLDQGLQFLIQYYNGEERAKGNILERFSAQQFPDLHSELNLSSLELGDSALYFCASSGGDTEAFFGQGTRLTVV.

The chain is built from TRBV7-6 and TRBJ2-3; D may be TRBD1 or TRBD2 (6 bases each). The V end lost 1 base, the J end lost 0 bases, and 14 bases lay between the germline ends. This CDR3 comprises 17 residues. Germline-derived CDR1 and CDR2 are SGHVS and FNYEAQ. This CDR3 reads CASSLVGSGASTDTQYF. DNA for the CDR3: TGTGCCAGCAGCTTAGTGGGCTCGGGGGCTAGCACAGATACGCAGTATTTT.